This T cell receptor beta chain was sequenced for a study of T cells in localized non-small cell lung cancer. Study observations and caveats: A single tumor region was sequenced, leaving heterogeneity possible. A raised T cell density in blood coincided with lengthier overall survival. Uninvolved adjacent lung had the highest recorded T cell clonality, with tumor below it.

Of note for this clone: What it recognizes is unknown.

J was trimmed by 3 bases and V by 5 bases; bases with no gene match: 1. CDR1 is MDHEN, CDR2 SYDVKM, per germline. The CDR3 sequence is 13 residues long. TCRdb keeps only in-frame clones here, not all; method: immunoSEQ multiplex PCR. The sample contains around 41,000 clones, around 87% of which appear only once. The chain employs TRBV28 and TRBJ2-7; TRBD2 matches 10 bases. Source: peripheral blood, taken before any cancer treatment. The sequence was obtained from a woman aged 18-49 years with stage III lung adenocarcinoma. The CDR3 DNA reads TGTGCCAGCAGTCTAGCGGGGGTCTACGAGCAGTACTTC. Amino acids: CASSLAGVYEQYF.